The T cell receptor (beta chain) described here comes from a study of PD-L1 blockade in urothelial cancer. In the study overall: The year 2014 saw patients start atezolizumab, 1,200 mg intravenously every 3 weeks. Findings of the study overall: Patients with durable benefit had greater blood expansion of tumor-associated TCR clones 3 weeks into treatment.

In the case of this clone: Its antigen is still unknown.

Locally advanced or metastatic urothelial carcinoma was present in patients. Each patient gave between 1 and 8 samples, pretreatment and on-treatment. This CDR3 is 15 amino acids long. V lost 0 bases to trimming and J lost 6 bases, with 12 bases between them. Germline V CDR1 and CDR2: SGHRS, YFSETQ. Only in-frame clones appear in the TCRdb table, and some are missing; sequencing was by immunoSEQ multiplex PCR. The sample consists of about 88,000 clones, approximately 91% of them appearing once. The source is a man aged 55-75 years with urothelial cancer. The rearrangement joins TRBV5-1 to TRBJ1-4, with a possible D match to TRBD1 (6 bases). The sequences come from PBMCs, collected around atezolizumab (anti-PD-L1) treatment. This CDR3 is CASSLGGGGDEKLFF. CDR3 bases: TGCGCCAGCAGCTTGGGTGGGGGCGGCGATGAAAAACTGTTTTTT.